Shown below are 18 T cell receptor beta chains from a single sample sequenced in a study of STAT3 mutations in large granular lymphocyte leukemia. Study-level points and caveats: Every T-cell large granular lymphocyte leukemia patient had at least one immunodominant TCR beta clonotype.

Data came from immunoSEQ multiplex PCR; TCRdb stores just in-frame clones and leaves some out. This sample yields several thousand clones, of which 65% to 75% are seen a single time; around 33% belongs to the top ten. No cognate antigen is known for these TCRs. Sequencing input: peripheral blood mononuclear cells. The receptor set was obtained from a man aged 55 to 69 with T-cell large granular lymphocyte leukemia. Some clones in this sample may be carry-over from other donors' samples.

In this sample, this clone turned up a few times. The rearrangement links TRBV4-1 to TRBJ2-4, with 11 bases identical to TRBD2. This CDR3 has 16 residues. The J segment lost 7 bases and the V segment lost 2 bases, leaving 7 bases of the junction unmatched. CDR1 is MGHRA, CDR2 YSYEKL, per germline. Written as DNA, the CDR3 is TGCGCCAGCAGCCAACCACTAGCGGGAGCTCAGAACATTCAGTACTTC. Translating gives CASSQPLAGAQNIQYF.

The J gene is TRBJ1-5, the V gene TRBV19; no firm D call. The CDR3 sequence is 15 residues long. V lost 6 bases and J 2 bases, leaving 14 bases between the germline ends. In germline, CDR1 is LNHDA, CDR2 SQIVND (reference sequence). The CDR3 is CASSPGYGGNQPQHF. The DNA for the CDR3 is TGTGCCAGTAGCCCCGGGTACGGGGGCAATCAGCCCCAGCATTTT.

The V and J genes are TRBV4-1 and TRBJ1-2; D remains ambiguous. CDR1 is MGHRA and CDR2 is YSYEKL in the germline V gene. The CDR3 covers 14 residues. The germline V and J ends were trimmed by 5 bases and 6 bases, with 16 bases remaining between them. The CDR3 coding sequence is TGCGCCAGCAGCGGAAGGGTAATAGGCGATGGCTACACCTTC. Translation gives CASSGRVIGDGYTF.

This sequence joins TRBV30 and TRBJ2-7; no clear D gene. Germline V CDR1 and CDR2: GTSNPN, SVGIG (reference sequence). The CDR3 length is 13 residues. V gave up 0 bases and J gave up 5 bases, with 11 bases separating them. The CDR3 here is CAWSVLVWDEQYF. The DNA for the CDR3 is TGTGCCTGGAGTGTACTGGTTTGGGACGAGCAGTACTTC.

V and J are TRBV25-1 and TRBJ1-2, with 8 bases that match TRBD1. The trim removed 7 bases at V and 4 bases at J, leaving 8 bases unmatched. CDR3 length: 14 residues. CDR1 MGHDK and CDR2 SYGVNS come from the germline V gene. CDR3 protein: CASTAGGGGYGYTF. The CDR3 DNA reads as TGTGCCAGCACCGCAGGGGGCGGGGGCTATGGCTACACCTTC.

The rearrangement uses TRBV6-1 and TRBJ1-3; D not certain. The germline V gene encodes CDR1 MNHNS and CDR2 SASEGT. V was pared by 7 bases and J by 4 bases, with 11 bases between. This CDR3 is built from 13 residues. The CDR3 region has the DNA TGTGCCAGCAAATTCCTCCAGGGAAACACCATATATTTT. It is translated as CASKFLQGNTIYF.

The CDR3 DNA follows: TGCGCCAGCAGCGGGGAGCGGTACTACGAGCAGTACTTC. The encoded protein is CASSGERYYEQYF. The chain links TRBV5-1 to TRBJ2-7; tentatively, D is TRBD2 (5 bases). CDR1 is SGHRS and CDR2 is YFSETQ in the germline V gene. The CDR3 is 13 amino acids. The V gene lost 4 bases and the J gene lost 3 bases, with 11 bases spanning the gap.

This clone is labeled large (0.1 to 1%). The chain combines TRBV28 with TRBJ2-5; D uncertain. Between the trimmed V and J ends, which lost 3 bases and 5 bases, there was a span of 4 bases. CDR1 is MDHEN, CDR2 SYDVKM, per germline. This CDR3 is built from 11 residues. The CDR3 reads CASSFRETQYF. The CDR3 nucleotides are TGTGCCAGCAGTTTCAGGGAGACCCAGTACTTC.

This chain joins TRBV5-6 and TRBJ2-3; 14 nucleotides align to TRBD2. The CDR3 has 17 amino acids. Germline-derived CDR1 and CDR2 are SGHDT and YYEEEE. Trimming at V came to 4 bases and at J to 0 bases, leaving 4 bases not matched to a gene. DNA for the CDR3: TGTGCCAGCAGCGGGACTAGCGGGAGAGGGAGCACAGATACGCAGTATTTT. It specifies CASSGTSGRGSTDTQYF.

This chain links TRBV6-5 with TRBJ2-3; TRBD1 matches at 11 bases. Germline V gives CDR1 MNHEY, CDR2 SVGAGI. Unmatched junction bases numbered 8, after V lost 0 bases and J lost 9 bases. This CDR3 contains 16 residues. This CDR3 reads CASSYSRTGGAWTQYF. The CDR3 DNA sequence: TGTGCCAGCAGTTACTCGAGGACAGGGGGCGCGTGGACGCAGTATTTT.

This chain links TRBV5-1 with TRBJ1-3; D is uncertain. Looked up from germline, CDR1 is SGHRS and CDR2 is YFSETQ. The CDR3 runs 14 residues. Trimming shortened V by 4 bases and J by 0 bases, and 8 bases separated the two germline ends. The CDR3, as DNA: TGCGCCAGCAGCCAGGCCGACTCTGGAAACACCATATATTTT. This gives the protein CASSQADSGNTIYF.

The chain is built from TRBV30 and TRBJ2-1; no reliable D call. Trimming cost V 2 bases and J 9 bases, with 8 bases left between them. CDR1 and CDR2 from the germline V gene are GTSNPN and SVGIG (reference sequence). This CDR3 has 11 amino acids. The CDR3 is CAWSFNSEQFF. For the CDR3, the DNA is TGTGCCTGGAGTTTCAATTCTGAGCAGTTCTTC.

J is TRBJ1-5 and V is TRBV6-1; TRBD1 aligns across 9 bases. Trimming took 7 bases from V and 1 from J; bases not matched to a gene: 5. This CDR3 comprises 15 residues. CDR1 is MNHNS, CDR2 SASEGT, per germline. Here the CDR3 reads CASTWTGASNQPQHF. The CDR3 DNA reads as TGTGCCAGCACCTGGACAGGGGCAAGCAATCAGCCCCAGCATTTT.

This sequence joins TRBV5-4 and TRBJ2-7; D is unclear. Looked up from germline, CDR1 is SGHNT and CDR2 is YYREEE (reference sequence). CDR3 length: 12 amino acids. Between the trimmed V and J ends, which lost 1 base and 4 bases, there was a span of 6 bases. CDR3 residues: CASSLNVYEQYF. CDR3 nucleotide sequence: TGTGCCAGCAGCTTGAACGTTTACGAGCAGTACTTC.

V and J are TRBV6-6 and TRBJ1-5; the match to TRBD1 covers 9 bases. Germline loops: CDR1 MNHNY, CDR2 SVGAGI (reference sequence). This CDR3 spans 15 amino acids. The J segment lost 4 bases and the V segment lost 4 bases, leaving 5 bases of the junction unmatched. The CDR3 spells CASSLDRGLNQPQHF. In DNA form, the CDR3 reads TGTGCCAGCAGTTTAGACAGGGGGTTAAATCAGCCCCAGCATTTT.

The genes are TRBV5-8 and TRBJ1-1; perhaps TRBD1 as D (5 bases). CDR1 and CDR2 (germline): SGHTS, YDEGEE. This CDR3 has 14 residues. V was pared by 7 bases and J by 5 bases, with 18 bases between. The CDR3 reads CASPRWQGDTEAFF. CDR3 nucleotide sequence: TGTGCCAGCCCCCGCTGGCAGGGCGATACTGAAGCTTTCTTT. Full variable domain (remainder filled in from reference TRBV5-8 and TRBJ1-1): EAGVTQSPTHLIKTRGQQATLRCSPISGHTSVYWYQQALGLGLQFLLWYDEGEERNRGNFPPRFSGRQFPNYSSELNVNALELEDSALYLCASPRWQGDTEAFFGQGTRLTVV.

This clone has a single count. The chain joins TRBV25-1 to TRBJ2-7; TRBD1 agrees at 8 bases. The trim removed 3 bases at V and 4 bases at J, leaving 5 bases unmatched. CDR1 is MGHDK, CDR2 SYGVNS, per germline. The CDR3 sequence is 14 residues long. CDR3 amino acids: CASSDQGARYEQYF. The DNA for the CDR3 is TGTGCCAGCAGTGATCAGGGGGCGAGGTACGAGCAGTACTTC.

The rearrangement links TRBV25-1 to TRBJ2-7; D may match TRBD1 or TRBD2 (6 bases each). The CDR3 extends over 14 amino acids. V lost 6 bases, J lost 6 bases, and 18 bases lay in between. Germline V gene sequence: CDR1 MGHDK, CDR2 SYGVNS. The CDR3 sequence: CASRETGRFSEQYF. The CDR3 nucleotides read TGTGCCAGCAGGGAAACAGGGAGGTTTAGCGAGCAGTACTTC.